These 2 T cell receptor beta chains were all obtained from the same sample, sequenced in a study of beta chain features in type 1 diabetes. Expressed TCRB transcripts were sequenced after all isolated RNA was converted to cDNA. The assay was immunoSEQ multiplex PCR, and TCRdb's table has in-frame clones only and misses some. Counted here are almost 350,000 clones, around 8% occurring once; the ten biggest clones make up 0.44%. Sequences were obtained from central memory CD4+ T cells from blood. The receptors stem from a woman younger than 35 in good health.

The J gene is TRBJ2-1, the V gene TRBV6-1, with D unresolved. Germline V lookup: CDR1 MNHNS, CDR2 SASEGT. The CDR3 has 14 amino acids. Between the trimmed V and J ends, which lost 4 bases and 0 bases, there was a span of 7 bases. CDR3 residues: CASSASTSYNEQFF. CDR3 bases: TGTGCCAGCAGTGCCTCGACCTCCTACAATGAGCAGTTCTTC.

This clone turned up a few times. In the same sample, other DNA sequences code for this CDR3. The chain employs TRBV7-2 and TRBJ2-7; TRBD2 aligns across 8 bases. The CDR3 runs 14 residues. Germline trimming cut 5 bases from V and 2 bases from J; bases unmatched to any gene: 5. Germline V gene lookup returns CDR1 SGHTA and CDR2 FQGNSA. CDR3 nucleotides: TGTGCCAGCAGCCAAGGACTAGCCGCCTACGAGCAGTACTTC. It yields the protein CASSQGLAAYEQYF.